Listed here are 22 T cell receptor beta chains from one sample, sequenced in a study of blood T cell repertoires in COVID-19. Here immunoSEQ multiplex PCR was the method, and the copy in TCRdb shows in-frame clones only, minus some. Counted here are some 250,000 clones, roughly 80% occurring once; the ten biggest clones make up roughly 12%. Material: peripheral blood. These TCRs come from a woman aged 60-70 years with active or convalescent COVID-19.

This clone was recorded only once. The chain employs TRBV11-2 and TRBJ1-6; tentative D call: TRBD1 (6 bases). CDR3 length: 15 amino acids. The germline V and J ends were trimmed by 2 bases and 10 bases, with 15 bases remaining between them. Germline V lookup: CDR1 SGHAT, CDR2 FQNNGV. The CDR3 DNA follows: TGTGCCAGCAGCTTACAACAGGGTTCTCGGTCACCCCTCCACTTT. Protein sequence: CASSLQQGSRSPLHF.

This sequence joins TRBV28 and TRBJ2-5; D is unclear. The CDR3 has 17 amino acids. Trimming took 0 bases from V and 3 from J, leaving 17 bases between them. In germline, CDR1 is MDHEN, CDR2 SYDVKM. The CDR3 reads CASSLCIRWALEETQYF. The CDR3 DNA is TGTGCCAGCAGTTTATGCATAAGATGGGCACTCGAAGAGACCCAGTACTTC. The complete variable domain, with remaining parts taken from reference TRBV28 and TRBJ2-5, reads DVKVTQSSRYLVKRTGEKVFLECVQDMDHENMFWYRQDPGLGLRLIYFSYDVKMKEKGDIPEGYSVSREKKERFSLILESASTNQTSMYLCASSLCIRWALEETQYFGPGTRLLVL.

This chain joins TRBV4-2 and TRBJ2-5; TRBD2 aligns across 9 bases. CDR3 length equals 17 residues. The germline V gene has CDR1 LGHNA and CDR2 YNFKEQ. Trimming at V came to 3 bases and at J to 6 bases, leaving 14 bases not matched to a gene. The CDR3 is CASSHLGRRGGFQTQYF. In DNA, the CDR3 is TGTGCCAGCAGCCACTTGGGGCGGCGGGGGGGCTTTCAGACCCAGTACTTC.

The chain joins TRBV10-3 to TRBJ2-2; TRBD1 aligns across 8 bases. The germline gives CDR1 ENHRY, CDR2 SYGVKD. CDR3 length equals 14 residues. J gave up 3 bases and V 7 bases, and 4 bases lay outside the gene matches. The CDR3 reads CAIKGTGDTGELFF. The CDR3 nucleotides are TGTGCCATCAAGGGGACAGGAGACACCGGGGAGCTGTTTTTT.

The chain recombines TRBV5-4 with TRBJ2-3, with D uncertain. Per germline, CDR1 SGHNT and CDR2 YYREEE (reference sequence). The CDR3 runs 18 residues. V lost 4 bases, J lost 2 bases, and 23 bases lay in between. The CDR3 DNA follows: TGTGCCAGCAGCCCAACCACGGCCACAGCACACTCCACAGATACGCAGTATTTT. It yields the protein CASSPTTATAHSTDTQYF.

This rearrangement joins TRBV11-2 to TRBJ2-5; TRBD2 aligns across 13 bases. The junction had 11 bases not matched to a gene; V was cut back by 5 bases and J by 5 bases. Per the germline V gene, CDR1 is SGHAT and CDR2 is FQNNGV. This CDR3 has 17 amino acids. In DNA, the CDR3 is TGTGCCAGCAGCCGTACTACTAGCGGGGGGGTAGAGGAGACCCAGTACTTC. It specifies CASSRTTSGGVEETQYF.

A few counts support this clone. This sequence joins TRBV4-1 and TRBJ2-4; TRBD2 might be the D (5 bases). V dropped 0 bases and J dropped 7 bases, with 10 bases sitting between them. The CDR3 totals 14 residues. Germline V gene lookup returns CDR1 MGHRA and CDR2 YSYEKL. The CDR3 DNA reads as TGCGCCAGCAGCCAAGATGTCGGACTCAACATTCAGTACTTC. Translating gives CASSQDVGLNIQYF.

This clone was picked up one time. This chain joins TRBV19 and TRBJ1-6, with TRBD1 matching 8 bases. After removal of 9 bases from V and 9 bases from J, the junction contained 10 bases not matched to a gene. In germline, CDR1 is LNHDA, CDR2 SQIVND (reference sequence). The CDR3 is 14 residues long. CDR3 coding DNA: TGTGCCAGCCAATCGACAGGGGCTGGTTCACCCCTCCACTTT. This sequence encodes CASQSTGAGSPLHF.

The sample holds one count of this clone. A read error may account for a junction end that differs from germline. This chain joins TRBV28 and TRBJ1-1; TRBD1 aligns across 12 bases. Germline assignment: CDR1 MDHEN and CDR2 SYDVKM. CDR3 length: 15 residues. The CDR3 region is CASSFPGTGGTEAFF. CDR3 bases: TGTGCCAGCAGTTTCCCCGGGACAGGGGGCACTGAGGCTTTCTTT.

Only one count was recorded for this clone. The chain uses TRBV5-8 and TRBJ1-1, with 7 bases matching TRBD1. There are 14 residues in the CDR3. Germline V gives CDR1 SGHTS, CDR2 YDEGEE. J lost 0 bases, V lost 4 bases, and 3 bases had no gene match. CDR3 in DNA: TGTGCCAGCAGCAGGGACAGATTGAACACTGAAGCTTTCTTT. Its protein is CASSRDRLNTEAFF. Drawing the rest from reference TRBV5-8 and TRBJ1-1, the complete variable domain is EAGVTQSPTHLIKTRGQQATLRCSPISGHTSVYWYQQALGLGLQFLLWYDEGEERNRGNFPPRFSGRQFPNYSSELNVNALELEDSALYLCASSRDRLNTEAFFGQGTRLTVV.

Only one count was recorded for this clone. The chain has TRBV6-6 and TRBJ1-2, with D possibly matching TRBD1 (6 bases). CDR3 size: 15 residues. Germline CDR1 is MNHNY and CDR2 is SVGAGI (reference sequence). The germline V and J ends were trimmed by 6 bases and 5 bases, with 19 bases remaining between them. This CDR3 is CASSYDAWTVYGYTF. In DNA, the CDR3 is TGTGCCAGCAGCTATGATGCCTGGACAGTTTATGGCTACACCTTC.

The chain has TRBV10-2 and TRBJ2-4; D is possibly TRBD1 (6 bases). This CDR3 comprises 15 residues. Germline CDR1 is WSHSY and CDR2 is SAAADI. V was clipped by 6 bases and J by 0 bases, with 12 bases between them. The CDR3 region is CASREQGIAKNIQYF. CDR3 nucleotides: TGCGCCAGCAGGGAGCAGGGGATAGCCAAAAACATTCAGTACTTC.

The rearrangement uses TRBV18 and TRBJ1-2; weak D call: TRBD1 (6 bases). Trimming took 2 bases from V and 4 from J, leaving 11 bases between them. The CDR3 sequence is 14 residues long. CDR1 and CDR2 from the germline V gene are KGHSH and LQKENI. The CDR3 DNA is TGTGCCAGCTCACCAGCGATGGGGGCCTATGGCTACACCTTC. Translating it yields CASSPAMGAYGYTF.

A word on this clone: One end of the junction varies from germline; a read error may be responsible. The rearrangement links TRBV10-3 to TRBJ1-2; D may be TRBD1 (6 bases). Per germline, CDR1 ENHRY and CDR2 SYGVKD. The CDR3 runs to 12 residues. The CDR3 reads CAISPQGKSEIF. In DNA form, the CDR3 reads TGTGCCATCAGTCCGCAGGGGAAAAGTGAGATCTTC.

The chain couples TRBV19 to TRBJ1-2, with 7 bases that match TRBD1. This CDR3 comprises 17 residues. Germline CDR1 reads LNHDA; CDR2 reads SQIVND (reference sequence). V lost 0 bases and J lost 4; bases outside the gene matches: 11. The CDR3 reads CASSIDRGGTVRYGYTF. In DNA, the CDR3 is TGTGCCAGTAGTATAGATCGAGGAGGGACAGTCCGCTATGGCTACACCTTC.

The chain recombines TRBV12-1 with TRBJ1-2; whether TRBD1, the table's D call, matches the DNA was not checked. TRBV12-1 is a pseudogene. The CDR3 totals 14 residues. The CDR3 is CASSFNRVNYGYTF. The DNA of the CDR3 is TGTGCCAGCAGCTTTAACAGGGTCAACTATGGCTACACCTTC.

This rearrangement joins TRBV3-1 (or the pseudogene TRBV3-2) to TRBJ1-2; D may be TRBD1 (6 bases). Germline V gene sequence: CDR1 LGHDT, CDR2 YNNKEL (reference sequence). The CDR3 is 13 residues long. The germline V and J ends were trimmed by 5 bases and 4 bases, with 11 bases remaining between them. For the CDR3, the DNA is TGTGCCAGCAGCTTTCAGGGGAGCTATGGCTACACCTTC. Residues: CASSFQGSYGYTF.

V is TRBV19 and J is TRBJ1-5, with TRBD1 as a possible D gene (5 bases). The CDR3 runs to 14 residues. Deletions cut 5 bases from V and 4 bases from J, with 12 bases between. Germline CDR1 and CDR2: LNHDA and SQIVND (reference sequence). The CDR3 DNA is TGTGCCAGTAGTGTCGGGGGGGGGAATCAGCCCCAGCATTTT. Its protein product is CASSVGGGNQPQHF.

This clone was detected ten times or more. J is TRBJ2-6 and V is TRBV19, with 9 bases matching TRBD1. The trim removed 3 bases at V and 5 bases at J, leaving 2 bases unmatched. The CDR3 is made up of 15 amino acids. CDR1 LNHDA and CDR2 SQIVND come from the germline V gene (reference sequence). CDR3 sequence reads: CASSIGQGRANVLTF. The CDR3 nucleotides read TGTGCCAGTAGTATTGGACAGGGGAGGGCCAACGTCCTGACTTTC.

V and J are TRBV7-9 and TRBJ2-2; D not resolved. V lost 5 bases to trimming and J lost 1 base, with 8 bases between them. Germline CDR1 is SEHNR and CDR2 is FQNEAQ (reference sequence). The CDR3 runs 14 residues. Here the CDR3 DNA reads TGTGCCAGCAGCCCCGACAAGAACACCGGGGAGCTGTTTTTT. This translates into CASSPDKNTGELFF.

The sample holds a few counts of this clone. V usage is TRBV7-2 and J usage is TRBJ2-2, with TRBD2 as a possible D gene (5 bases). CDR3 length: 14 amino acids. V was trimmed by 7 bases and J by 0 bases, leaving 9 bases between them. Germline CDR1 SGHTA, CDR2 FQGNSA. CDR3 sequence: CASIPGTNTGELFF. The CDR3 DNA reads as TGTGCCAGCATTCCGGGGACGAACACCGGGGAGCTGTTTTTT.

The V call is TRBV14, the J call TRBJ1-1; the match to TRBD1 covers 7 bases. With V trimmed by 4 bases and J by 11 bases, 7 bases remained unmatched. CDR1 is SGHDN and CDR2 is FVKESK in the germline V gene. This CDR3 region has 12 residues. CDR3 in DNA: TGTGCCAGCAGCCCAACAGGGGATGTTGCTTTCTTT. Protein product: CASSPTGDVAFF.